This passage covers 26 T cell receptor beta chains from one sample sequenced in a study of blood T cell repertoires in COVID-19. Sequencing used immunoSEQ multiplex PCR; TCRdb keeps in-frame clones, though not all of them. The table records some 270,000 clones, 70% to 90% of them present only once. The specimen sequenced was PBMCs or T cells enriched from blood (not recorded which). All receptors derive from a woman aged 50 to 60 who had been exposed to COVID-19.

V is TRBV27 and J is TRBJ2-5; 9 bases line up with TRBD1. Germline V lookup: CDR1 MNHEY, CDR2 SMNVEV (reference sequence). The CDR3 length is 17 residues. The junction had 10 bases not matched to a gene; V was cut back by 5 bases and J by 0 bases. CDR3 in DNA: TGTGCCAGCAGTCCAGGGACAGGGCTTATGGACCAAGAGACCCAGTACTTC. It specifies CASSPGTGLMDQETQYF.

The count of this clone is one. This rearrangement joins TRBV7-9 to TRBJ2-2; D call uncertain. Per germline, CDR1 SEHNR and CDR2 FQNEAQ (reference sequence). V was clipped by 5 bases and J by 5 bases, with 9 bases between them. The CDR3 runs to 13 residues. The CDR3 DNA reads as TGTGCCAGCAGCCCCAGGTTGACCGGGGAGCTGTTTTTT. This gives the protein CASSPRLTGELFF.

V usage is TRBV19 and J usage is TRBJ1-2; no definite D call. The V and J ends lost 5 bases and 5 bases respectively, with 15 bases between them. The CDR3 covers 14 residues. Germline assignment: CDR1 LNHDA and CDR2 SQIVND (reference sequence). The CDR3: CASSVPGISYGYTF. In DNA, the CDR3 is TGTGCCAGTAGTGTACCGGGAATCAGTTATGGCTACACCTTC. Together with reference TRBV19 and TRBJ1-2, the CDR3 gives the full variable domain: DGGITQSPKYLFRKEGQNVTLSCEQNLNHDAMYWYRQDPGQGLRLIYYSQIVNDFQKGDIAEGYSVSREKKESFPLTVTSAQKNPTAFYLCASSVPGISYGYTFGSGTRLTVV.

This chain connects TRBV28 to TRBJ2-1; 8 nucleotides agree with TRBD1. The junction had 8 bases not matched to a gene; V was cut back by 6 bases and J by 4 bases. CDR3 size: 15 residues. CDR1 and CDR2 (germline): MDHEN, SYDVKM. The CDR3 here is CASRFYRGAYNEQFF. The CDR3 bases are TGTGCCAGCAGATTCTACAGGGGGGCTTACAATGAGCAGTTCTTC.

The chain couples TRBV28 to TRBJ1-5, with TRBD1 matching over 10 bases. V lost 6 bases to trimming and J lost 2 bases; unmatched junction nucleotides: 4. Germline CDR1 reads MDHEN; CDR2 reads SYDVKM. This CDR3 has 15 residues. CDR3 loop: CASRLGQGGNQPQHF. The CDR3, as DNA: TGTGCCAGCAGACTCGGACAGGGGGGCAATCAGCCCCAGCATTTT.

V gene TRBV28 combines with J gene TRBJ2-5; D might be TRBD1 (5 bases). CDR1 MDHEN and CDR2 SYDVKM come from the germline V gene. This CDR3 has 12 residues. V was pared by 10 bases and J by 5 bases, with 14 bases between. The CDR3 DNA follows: TGTGCCACCAATATCAGGGCGGAGACCCAGTACTTC. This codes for CATNIRAETQYF.

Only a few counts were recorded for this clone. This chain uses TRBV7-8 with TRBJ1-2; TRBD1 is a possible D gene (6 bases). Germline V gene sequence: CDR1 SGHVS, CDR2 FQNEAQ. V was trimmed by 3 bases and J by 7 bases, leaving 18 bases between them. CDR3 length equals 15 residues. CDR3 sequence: CASSLGAPREGGYTF. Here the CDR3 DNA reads TGTGCCAGCAGCTTGGGGGCCCCTCGGGAGGGTGGCTACACCTTC.

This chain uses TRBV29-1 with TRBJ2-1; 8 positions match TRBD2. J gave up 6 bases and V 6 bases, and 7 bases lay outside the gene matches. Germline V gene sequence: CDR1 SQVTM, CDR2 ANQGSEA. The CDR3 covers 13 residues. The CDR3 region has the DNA TGCAGCGTAATTAGACTAGCGAGCAATGAGCAGTTCTTC. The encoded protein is CSVIRLASNEQFF.

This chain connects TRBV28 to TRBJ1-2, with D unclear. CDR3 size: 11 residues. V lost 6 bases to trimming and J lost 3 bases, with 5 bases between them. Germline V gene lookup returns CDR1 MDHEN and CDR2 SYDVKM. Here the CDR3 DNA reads TGTGCCAGCAGCCCTGACTATGGCTACACCTTC. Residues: CASSPDYGYTF.

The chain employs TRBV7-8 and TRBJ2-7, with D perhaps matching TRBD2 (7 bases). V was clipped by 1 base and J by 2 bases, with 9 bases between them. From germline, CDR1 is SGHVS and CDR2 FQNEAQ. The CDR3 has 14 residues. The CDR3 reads CASSLGGGTYEQYF. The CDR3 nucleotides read TGTGCCAGCAGCTTAGGCGGGGGCACCTACGAGCAGTACTTC.

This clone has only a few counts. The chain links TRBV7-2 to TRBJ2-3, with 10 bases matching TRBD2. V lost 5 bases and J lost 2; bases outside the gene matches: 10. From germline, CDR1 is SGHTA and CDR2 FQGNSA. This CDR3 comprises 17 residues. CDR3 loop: CASSGRRLAGYTDTQYF. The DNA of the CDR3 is TGTGCCAGCAGCGGGCGGCGACTAGCGGGCTACACAGATACGCAGTATTTT.

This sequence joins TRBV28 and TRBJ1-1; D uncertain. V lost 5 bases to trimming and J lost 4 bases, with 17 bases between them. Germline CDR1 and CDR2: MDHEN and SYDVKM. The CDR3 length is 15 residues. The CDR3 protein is CASSPTQAGVTEAFF. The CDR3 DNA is TGTGCCAGCAGTCCTACCCAAGCGGGAGTCACTGAAGCTTTCTTT.

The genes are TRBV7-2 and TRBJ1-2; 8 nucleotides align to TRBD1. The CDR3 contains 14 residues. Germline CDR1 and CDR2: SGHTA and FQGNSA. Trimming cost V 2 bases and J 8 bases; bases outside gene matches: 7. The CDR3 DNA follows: TGTGCCAGCAGCTTACCGGGACAGGTCGGCGGCTACACCTTC. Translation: CASSLPGQVGGYTF.

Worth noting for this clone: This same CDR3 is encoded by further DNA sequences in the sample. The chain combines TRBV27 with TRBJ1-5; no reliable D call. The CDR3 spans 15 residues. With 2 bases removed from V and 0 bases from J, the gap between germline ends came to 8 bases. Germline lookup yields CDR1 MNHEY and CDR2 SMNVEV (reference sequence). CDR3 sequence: CASSLTGGSNQPQHF. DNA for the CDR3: TGTGCCAGCAGTTTAACGGGTGGTAGCAATCAGCCCCAGCATTTT.

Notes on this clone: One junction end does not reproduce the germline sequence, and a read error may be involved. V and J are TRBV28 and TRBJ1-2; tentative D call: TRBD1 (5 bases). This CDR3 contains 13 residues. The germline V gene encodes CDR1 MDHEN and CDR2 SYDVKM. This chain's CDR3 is CASSLTQGITIDF. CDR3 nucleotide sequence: TGTGCCAGCAGTTTAACCCAGGGCATTACGATTGACTTC.

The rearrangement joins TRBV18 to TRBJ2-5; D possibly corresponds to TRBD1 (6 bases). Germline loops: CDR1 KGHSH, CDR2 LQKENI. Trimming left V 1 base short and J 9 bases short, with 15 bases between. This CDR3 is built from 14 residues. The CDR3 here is CASSPRQGNTAQYF. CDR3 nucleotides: TGTGCCAGCTCACCACGGCAGGGGAACACGGCCCAGTACTTC. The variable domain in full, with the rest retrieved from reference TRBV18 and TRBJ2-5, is NAGVMQNPRHLVRRRGQEARLRCSPMKGHSHVYWYRQLPEEGLKFMVYLQKENIIDESGMPKERFSAEFPKEGPSILRIQQVVRGDSAAYFCASSPRQGNTAQYFGPGTRLLVL.

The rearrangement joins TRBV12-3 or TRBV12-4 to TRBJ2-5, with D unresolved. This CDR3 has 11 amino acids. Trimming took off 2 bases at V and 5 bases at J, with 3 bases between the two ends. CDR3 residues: CASSLSETQYF. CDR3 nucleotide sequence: TGTGCCAGCAGTTTATCGGAGACCCAGTACTTC.

The CDR3 DNA sequence: TGTGCCAGCAGCCCCTCGGGAATGCAGCTCACAGATACGCAGTATTTT. As protein: CASSPSGMQLTDTQYF. This rearrangement joins TRBV7-9 to TRBJ2-3, with a tentative D call TRBD2 (5 bases). The CDR3 contains 16 residues. Germline V gene sequence: CDR1 SEHNR, CDR2 FQNEAQ (reference sequence). Trimming removed 5 bases from V and 2 bases from J, with 17 bases in between.

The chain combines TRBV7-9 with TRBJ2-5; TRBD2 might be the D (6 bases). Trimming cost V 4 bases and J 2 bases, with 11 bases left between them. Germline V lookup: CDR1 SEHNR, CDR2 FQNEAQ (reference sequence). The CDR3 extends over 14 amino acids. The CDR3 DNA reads TGTGCCAGCAGCTCCCAGGGAGGACAAGAGACCCAGTACTTC. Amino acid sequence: CASSSQGGQETQYF.

The DNA for the CDR3 is TGTGCCACTACAGGGGTAGCCACCGGGGAGCTGTTTTTT. Protein sequence: CATTGVATGELFF. The V and J genes are TRBV12-3 or TRBV12-4 and TRBJ2-2; 7 bases are shared with TRBD1. V lost 10 bases to trimming and J lost 4 bases; unmatched junction nucleotides: 6. The CDR3 has 13 residues.

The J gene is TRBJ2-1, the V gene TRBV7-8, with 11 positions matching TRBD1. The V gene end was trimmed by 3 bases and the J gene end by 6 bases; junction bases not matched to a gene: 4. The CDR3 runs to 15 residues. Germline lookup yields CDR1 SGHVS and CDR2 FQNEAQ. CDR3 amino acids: CASSFPGTGGNEQFF. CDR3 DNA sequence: TGTGCCAGCAGCTTCCCCGGGACAGGGGGCAATGAGCAGTTCTTC.

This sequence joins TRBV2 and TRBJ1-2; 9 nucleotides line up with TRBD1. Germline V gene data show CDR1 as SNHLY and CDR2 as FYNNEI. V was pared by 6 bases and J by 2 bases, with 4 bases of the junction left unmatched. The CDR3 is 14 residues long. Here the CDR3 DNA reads TGTGCCAGCAGAGGGACAGGGAGAAACTATGGCTACACCTTC. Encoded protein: CASRGTGRNYGYTF.

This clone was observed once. This CDR3 reads CASRGQTWREQYF. In DNA, the CDR3 is TGTGCCAGCAGGGGACAGACCTGGCGCGAGCAGTACTTC. The rearrangement links TRBV28 to TRBJ2-7; 7 nucleotides line up with TRBD1. CDR1 is MDHEN and CDR2 is SYDVKM in the germline V gene. The CDR3 sequence is 13 residues long. With 6 bases clipped from V and 6 bases from J, the junction kept 8 bases outside the gene matches.

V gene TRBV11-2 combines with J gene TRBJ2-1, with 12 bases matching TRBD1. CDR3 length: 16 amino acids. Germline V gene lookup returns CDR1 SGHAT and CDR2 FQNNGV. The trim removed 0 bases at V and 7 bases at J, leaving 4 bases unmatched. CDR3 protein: CASSLEGQGAENEQFF. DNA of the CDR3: TGTGCCAGCAGCTTAGAGGGACAGGGGGCGGAGAATGAGCAGTTCTTC.

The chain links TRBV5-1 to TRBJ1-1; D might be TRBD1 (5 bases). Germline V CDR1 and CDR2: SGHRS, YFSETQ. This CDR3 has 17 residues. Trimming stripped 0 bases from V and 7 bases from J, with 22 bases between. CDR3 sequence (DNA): TGCGCCAGCAGCTTGGACCCCATGACAGCATTAACGAGTGAAGCTTTCTTT. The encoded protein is CASSLDPMTALTSEAFF.

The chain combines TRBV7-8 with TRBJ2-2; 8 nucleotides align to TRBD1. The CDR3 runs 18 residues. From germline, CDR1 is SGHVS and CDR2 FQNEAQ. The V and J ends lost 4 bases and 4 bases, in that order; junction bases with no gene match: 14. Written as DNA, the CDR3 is TGTGCCAGCAGCTGGCTAACCGCGGGACAGGCGGGCACCGGGGAGCTGTTTTTT. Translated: CASSWLTAGQAGTGELFF.